The 29 T cell receptor beta chains given below trace back to one sample, sequenced in a study of regulatory T cells in long-lasting Graves disease (dated by TCRdb to about 2021). The sample's time point label, in plain terms: newly diagnosed GD, antithyroid drugs for less than 3 months. For both TCR sequencing and RNA sequencing, RNA was extracted from PBMCs using TRIzol. The library relied on multiplex PCR. Sequenced on an Illumina HiSeq 4000. To build TCR beta libraries, CDR3 regions were amplified by Arm-PCR using iRepertoire HTBI primers. TCRdb trimmed public reads at Q25 via fastp, called clones via MiXCR and kept in-frame beta chains. Duplicate CDR3 protein sequences are folded into a single record with the most common DNA and genes. Across this sample there are approximately 400,000 distinct CDR3 sequences, with around 16% seen only once. The ten largest clones represent 22% of the sample. The source was peripheral blood mononuclear cells (PBMCs), collected at new diagnosis, from a patient treated with antithyroid drugs. These receptors were obtained from a female donor with Graves disease.

A few counts support this clonotype. CDR3 amino acids: CSASGRRVQGEQFF. The CDR3 nucleotides are TGCAGTGCTAGCGGCAGGAGGGTCCAGGGGGAGCAGTTCTTC. V usage is TRBV20-1 and J usage is TRBJ2-1; either TRBD1 or TRBD2 may supply D (6 bases each). The CDR3 contains 14 residues. Germline CDR1 DFQATT, CDR2 SNEGSKA (reference sequence). Trimming removed 3 bases at V and 10 bases at J, with 19 bases between.

The chain carries TRBV5-1 and TRBJ1-6; D is possibly TRBD1 (6 bases). Per the germline V gene, CDR1 is SGHRS and CDR2 is YFSETQ. Trimming removed 0 bases from V and 7 bases from J, with 17 bases in between. This CDR3 spans 17 amino acids. Here the CDR3 DNA reads TGCGCCAGCAGCTTGGGGCACACAGGGAACGGGAATTCACCCCTCCACTTT. Residues: CASSLGHTGNGNSPLHF.

This clonotype has a count of ten or more. The chain has TRBV9 and TRBJ1-1, with D perhaps TRBD1 (5 bases). CDR3 length: 16 amino acids. Germline CDR1 SGDLS, CDR2 YYNGEE. V was clipped by 3 bases and J by 3 bases, with 18 bases between them. CDR3 in amino acids: CASSAHGTGSDTEAFF. The CDR3 DNA is TGTGCCAGCAGCGCCCACGGGACGGGTTCGGACACTGAAGCTTTCTTT.

This clonotype was picked up many times. The chain links TRBV20-1 to TRBJ1-1, with TRBD1 as a possible D gene (5 bases). The CDR3 contains 14 residues. Germline V gene lookup returns CDR1 DFQATT and CDR2 SNEGSKA (reference sequence). The germline V and J ends were trimmed by 3 bases and 1 base, with 12 bases remaining between them. CDR3 residues: CSASKAGPNTEAFF. The CDR3 DNA sequence: TGCAGTGCTAGTAAGGCAGGGCCGAACACTGAAGCTTTCTTT.

The DNA of the CDR3 is TGTGCCAGCAGCTTAGGTTACTACCTAGCGGGAGGACCGTACGAGCAGTACTTC. It translates to CASSLGYYLAGGPYEQYF. The rearrangement joins TRBV7-2 to TRBJ2-7, with 11 bases fitting TRBD2. The CDR3 runs to 18 residues. Unmatched junction bases numbered 12, after V lost 1 base and J lost 4 bases. Germline lookup yields CDR1 SGHTA and CDR2 FQGNSA.

This clonotype showed up many times. The CDR3 bases are TGTGCCAGTAGTCTCACCCTACAAAGCTCCTACAATGAGCAGTTCTTC. Its translation: CASSLTLQSSYNEQFF. The J gene is TRBJ2-1, the V gene TRBV19; no firm D call. V gave up 5 bases and J gave up 0 bases, with 14 bases separating them. The CDR3 has 16 amino acids. Germline lookup yields CDR1 LNHDA and CDR2 SQIVND (reference sequence).

This clonotype was counted between two and nine times. This may be a read error: a much more frequent sequence differs by one nucleotide. This chain links TRBV5-5 with TRBJ2-7, with D unclear. Trimming shortened V by 4 bases and J by 3 bases, and 8 bases separated the two germline ends. This CDR3 has 12 residues. Germline V CDR1 and CDR2: SGHKS, YYEKEE (reference sequence). The CDR3 here is CASSTNSYEQYF. In DNA, the CDR3 is TGTGCCAGCAGCACCAACAGCTACGAGCAGTACTTC.

V usage is TRBV14 and J usage is TRBJ2-2; 7 positions agree with TRBD1. Germline CDR1 and CDR2: SGHDN and FVKESK. The CDR3 sequence is 14 residues long. V lost 4 bases to trimming and J lost 4 bases; unmatched junction nucleotides: 3. CDR3 sequence (DNA): TGTGCCAGCAGCCGACAGGGTCCCACCGGGGAGCTGTTTTTT. Amino acid sequence: CASSRQGPTGELFF.

This clonotype was picked up many times. The J gene is TRBJ1-1, the V gene TRBV7-2, with 7 nucleotides matching TRBD1. The CDR3 is 15 residues long. V trimming: 3 bases; J trimming: 2 bases; junction bases outside the gene matches: 6. CDR1 is SGHTA, CDR2 FQGNSA, per germline. Here the CDR3 DNA reads TGTGCCAGCAGCTTTTACGGGACAGCCAACACTGAAGCTTTCTTT. Residues: CASSFYGTANTEAFF.

With regard to this clonotype: One end of the junction does not line up with germline, which may come from a read error. The chain recombines TRBV5-1 with TRBJ2-3, with 12 bases matching TRBD1. CDR3 length equals 15 residues. Germline lookup yields CDR1 SGHRS and CDR2 YFSETQ. The CDR3 DNA follows: TGTGCCAGCAGCCCCCGGGACAGGGGGCCAGATACGCAGTATTTT. Protein sequence: CASSPRDRGPDTQYF.

This clonotype was observed many times. The chain combines TRBV30 with TRBJ2-1; the D is unclear. The V gene's germline CDR1 is GTSNPN and CDR2 SVGIG (reference sequence). V gave up 3 bases and J gave up 10 bases, with 10 bases separating them. The CDR3 totals 11 residues. The CDR3 region has the DNA TGTGCCTGGAGACCCCAGGCGGAGCAGTTCTTC. Amino acids: CAWRPQAEQFF.

This clonotype came up many times. The J gene is TRBJ1-5, the V gene TRBV6-2 or TRBV6-3; D is ambiguous. The germline V and J ends were trimmed by 6 bases and 4 bases, with 10 bases remaining between them. The CDR3 contains 13 residues. The germline V gene has CDR1 MNHEY and CDR2 SVGEGT. CDR3 sequence (DNA): TGTGCCAGCAGGGCCCCTTTGAATCAGCCCCAGCATTTT. Protein: CASRAPLNQPQHF.

This clonotype was recorded a few times. A read error may be the cause here, since a much bigger clone is one base away. This chain joins TRBV3-1 and TRBJ1-2; the D gene is possibly TRBD1 (5 bases). Germline V gene data show CDR1 as LGHDT and CDR2 as YNNKEL (reference sequence). This CDR3 has 13 residues. This chain's CDR3 is CASSQDWGDGYAF. The CDR3 bases are TGTGCCAGCAGCCAAGATTGGGGCGATGGCTACGCCTTC. The full variable domain, its missing parts supplied by reference TRBV3-1 and TRBJ1-2, is DTAVSQTPKYLVTQMGNDKSIKCEQNLGHDTMYWYKQDSKKFLKIMFSYNNKELIINETVPNRFSPKSPDKAHLNLHINSLELGDSAVYFCASSQDWGDGYAFGSGTRLTVV.

The chain recombines TRBV7-9 with TRBJ1-2, with 10 bases aligning to TRBD1. Losses at the gene ends were 4 bases for V and 5 bases for J; bases not matched to a gene: 4. From germline, CDR1 is SEHNR and CDR2 FQNEAQ (reference sequence). The CDR3 covers 14 residues. The CDR3 is CASSSRQGAYGYTF. CDR3 nucleotide sequence: TGTGCCAGCAGCTCACGACAGGGGGCGTATGGCTACACCTTC. Based on the CDR3 plus reference TRBV7-9 and TRBJ1-2, the full variable domain is DTGVSQNPRHKITKRGQNVTFRCDPISEHNRLYWYRQTLGQGPEFLTYFQNEAQLEKSRLLSDRFSAERPKGSFSTLEIQRTEQGDSAMYLCASSSRQGAYGYTFGSGTRLTVV.

This clonotype was seen many times. This sequence joins TRBV13 and TRBJ2-7; D perhaps matches TRBD1 (8 bases). The CDR3 consists of 15 residues. Trimming removed 6 bases from V and 2 bases from J, with 17 bases in between. CDR1 is PRHDT, CDR2 FYEKMQ, per germline (reference sequence). The CDR3 DNA sequence: TGTGCCAGCAGTAACAGGGGGACTAATACCTACGAGCAGTACTTC. Its protein product is CASSNRGTNTYEQYF.

This clonotype has a count of ten or more. The chain uses TRBV28 and TRBJ1-4; D unclear. Trimming took 11 bases from V and 4 from J, leaving 14 bases between them. The CDR3 length is 13 residues. Germline V CDR1 and CDR2: MDHEN, SYDVKM. CDR3: CAAVESGNEKLFF. The CDR3 DNA follows: TGTGCCGCAGTAGAATCTGGTAATGAAAAACTGTTTTTT. Based on the CDR3 plus reference TRBV28 and TRBJ1-4, the full variable domain is DVKVTQSSRYLVKRTGEKVFLECVQDMDHENMFWYRQDPGLGLRLIYFSYDVKMKEKGDIPEGYSVSREKKERFSLILESASTNQTSMYLCAAVESGNEKLFFGSGTQLSVL.

At least ten counts were recorded for this clonotype. The V and J genes are TRBV2 and TRBJ1-1; tentatively, D is TRBD1 (5 bases). Trimming left V 9 bases short and J 7 bases short, with 18 bases between. CDR1 and CDR2 from the germline V gene are SNHLY and FYNNEI. The CDR3 has 13 amino acids. CDR3 in DNA: TGTGCCAGGGCCCGGGGGGGGAACCTTGAAGCTTTCTTT. Translation gives CARARGGNLEAFF.

This clonotype has ten or more counts. The chain links TRBV5-1 to TRBJ1-1; maybe TRBD1 (5 bases). Looked up from germline, CDR1 is SGHRS and CDR2 is YFSETQ. This CDR3 is built from 17 residues. Trimming pared 5 bases from V and 0 bases from J, leaving 20 bases between. CDR3 region: CASRGGRLVKMNTEAFF. CDR3 DNA sequence: TGCGCCAGCAGGGGGGGTCGCTTGGTAAAGATGAACACTGAAGCTTTCTTT.

This clonotype was seen repeatedly, ten times or more. The chain couples TRBV3-1 to TRBJ1-1; D gene ambiguous. Trimming removed 1 base from V and 4 bases from J, with 7 bases in between. CDR1 and CDR2 (germline): LGHDT, YNNKEL (reference sequence). CDR3 length equals 13 residues. This chain's CDR3 is CASSQGRTTEAFF. The DNA of the CDR3 is TGTGCCAGCAGCCAAGGACGGACCACTGAAGCTTTCTTT.

The chain carries TRBV4-1 and TRBJ2-4; D not resolved. Germline CDR1 is MGHRA and CDR2 is YSYEKL. The V and J ends lost 4 bases and 3 bases respectively, with 19 bases between them. This CDR3 is built from 17 residues. CDR3 DNA: TGCGCCAGCAGCCCGGTATTTCTAGGGCAGGTCAAAAACATTCAGTACTTC. Residues: CASSPVFLGQVKNIQYF.

This clonotype turned up a few times. As DNA, the CDR3 is TGCGCCAGCAGCCGGACGCAAACCTACGAGCAGTACTTC. Its protein is CASSRTQTYEQYF. V usage is TRBV5-1 and J usage is TRBJ2-7; no firm D call. This CDR3 contains 13 residues. In germline, CDR1 is SGHRS, CDR2 YFSETQ. The germline V and J ends were trimmed by 4 bases and 2 bases, with 10 bases remaining between them.

In this sample, this clonotype turned up a few times. The genes are TRBV24-1 and TRBJ2-1; weak D call: TRBD1 (6 bases). CDR1 is KGHDR and CDR2 is SFDVKD in the germline V gene. The CDR3 covers 14 residues. The ends were cut back, 5 bases at V and 8 bases at J, with 15 bases in the middle. CDR3 DNA: TGTGCCACCAGTGCATACAGGGAGTCGGATGAGCAGTTCTTC. As protein: CATSAYRESDEQFF.

The table lists this clonotype with many counts. The V and J genes are TRBV7-6 and TRBJ2-7, with TRBD2 identical over 8 bases. CDR3 length equals 14 residues. CDR1 SGHVS and CDR2 FNYEAQ come from the germline V gene. V was clipped by 3 bases and J by 5 bases; unmatched bases: 6. DNA of the CDR3: TGTGCCAGCAGCTTTGCCGGGGGGGCGGACGAGCAGTACTTC. This translates into CASSFAGGADEQYF.

This clonotype was seen many times. The V call is TRBV27, the J call TRBJ1-5; 12 bases are a match to TRBD1. This CDR3 has 19 residues. CDR1 MNHEY and CDR2 SMNVEV come from the germline V gene (reference sequence). Trimming cost V 5 bases and J 2 bases; bases outside gene matches: 13. CDR3 region: CASSLYRPGQGAGNQPQHF. CDR3 bases: TGTGCCAGCAGTCTCTACCGACCGGGACAGGGGGCGGGCAATCAGCCCCAGCATTTT.

The chain has TRBV25-1 and TRBJ2-1; 12 bases map to TRBD2. This CDR3 comprises 16 residues. V dropped 3 bases and J dropped 9; count of bases not matched to a gene: 9. Germline V gene lookup returns CDR1 MGHDK and CDR2 SYGVNS. CDR3 bases: TGTGCCAGCAGTGACAAACTTACTAGCGGGAGGATTGAGCAGTTCTTC. Its translation: CASSDKLTSGRIEQFF.

This clonotype was counted ten times or more. The gene calls are TRBV7-2 and TRBJ2-7, with 10 bases that match TRBD2. Germline CDR1 reads SGHTA; CDR2 reads FQGNSA. The CDR3 consists of 17 residues. After removal of 2 bases from V and 0 bases from J, the junction contained 7 bases not matched to a gene. CDR3 sequence: CASSLYSGLAVSYEQYF. The CDR3, as DNA: TGTGCCAGCAGCTTATATTCCGGACTAGCGGTCTCCTACGAGCAGTACTTC. The full variable domain, in which reference TRBV7-2 and TRBJ2-7 provide the parts outside the CDR3, is GAGVSQSPSNKVTEKGKDVELRCDPISGHTALYWYRQSLGQGLEFLIYFQGNSAPDKSGLPSDRFSAERTGGSVSTLTIQRTQQEDSAVYLCASSLYSGLAVSYEQYFGPGTRLTVT.

This clonotype was counted many times. The V gene is TRBV7-2, the J gene TRBJ1-1, with D perhaps matching TRBD1 (6 bases). The CDR3 runs 13 residues. Germline values: CDR1 SGHTA, CDR2 FQGNSA. Trimming removed 1 base at V and 8 bases at J, with 11 bases between. CDR3 nucleotides: TGTGCCAGCAGCTTAGTTGACGGGACAGAAGCTTTCTTT. It is translated as CASSLVDGTEAFF.

This clonotype appeared a few times. This chain uses TRBV5-5 with TRBJ2-7, with D possibly TRBD1 on 6 matching bases. Trimming left V 0 bases short and J 8 bases short, with 12 bases between. The germline V gene has CDR1 SGHKS and CDR2 YYEKEE (reference sequence). The CDR3 contains 13 residues. For the CDR3, the DNA is TGTGCCAGCAGCTTGGGACAGGACGGGAAGCAGTACTTC. Translation gives CASSLGQDGKQYF.

This clonotype has only a few counts. CDR3 residues: CSARDPGRGEQYF. CDR3 bases: TGCAGTGCTAGAGATCCGGGGAGGGGCGAGCAGTACTTC. The rearrangement uses TRBV20-1 and TRBJ2-7, with 7 bases identical to TRBD2. The CDR3 consists of 13 residues. V shed 0 bases, J shed 6 bases, and the junction held 5 bases outside the gene matches. Germline V gene sequence: CDR1 DFQATT, CDR2 SNEGSKA (reference sequence).